The 15 T cell receptor beta chains in this list originate from one sample, sequenced in a study of blood T cell repertoires in COVID-19. Some clones are missing from TCRdb's copy, which holds only in-frame ones; the method was immunoSEQ multiplex PCR. Counted here are some 75,000 clones, around nine tenths occurring once; the ten biggest clones make up roughly 7.2%. Source material: peripheral blood. The receptor source for this set is a human donor in a cohort sampled during active COVID-19.

The V call is TRBV10-2, the J call TRBJ2-1; 8 bases fit TRBD2. There are 15 residues in the CDR3. CDR1 is WSHSY and CDR2 is SAAADI in the germline V gene. With 4 bases clipped from V and 3 bases from J, the junction kept 5 bases outside the gene matches. The CDR3 spells CASSVSGERYNEQFF. In nucleotides, the CDR3 is TGCGCCAGCAGTGTTAGCGGGGAGCGCTACAATGAGCAGTTCTTC.

In its sample, this clone was seen once. The chain is built from TRBV7-2 and TRBJ2-3; 8 bases align to TRBD2. There are 15 residues in the CDR3. V shed 3 bases and J 6 bases; nucleotides not matched to a gene: 8. In germline, CDR1 is SGHTA, CDR2 FQGNSA. The CDR3 region is CASSLAGLAADTQYF. The CDR3 nucleotides read TGTGCCAGCAGCTTGGCCGGACTAGCTGCGGATACGCAGTATTTT. Using reference TRBV7-2 and TRBJ2-3 for the parts outside the CDR3, the full variable domain is GAGVSQSPSNKVTEKGKDVELRCDPISGHTALYWYRQSLGQGLEFLIYFQGNSAPDKSGLPSDRFSAERTGGSVSTLTIQRTQQEDSAVYLCASSLAGLAADTQYFGPGTRLTVL.

The CDR3 nucleotides are TGTGCCAGCAGCTTAGGGGAACAGGGAAGGATCTACACCTTC. Translating it yields CASSLGEQGRIYTF. The chain recombines TRBV7-6 with TRBJ1-2; a possible D gene is TRBD1 (6 bases). V shed 1 base and J shed 10 bases, with 16 bases lying between them. CDR3 length: 14 amino acids. Germline V CDR1 and CDR2: SGHVS, FNYEAQ. Combining the CDR3 with reference TRBV7-6 and TRBJ1-2 gives the whole variable domain GAGVSQSPRYKVTKRGQDVALRCDPISGHVSLYWYRQALGQGPEFLTYFNYEAQQDKSGLPNDRFSAERPEGSISTLTIQRTEQRDSAMYRCASSLGEQGRIYTFGSGTRLTVV.

The rearrangement links TRBV24-1 to TRBJ2-1, with 8 bases matching TRBD1. The CDR3 extends over 15 amino acids. The V segment lost 6 bases and the J segment 7 bases; nucleotides outside the gene matches: 10. Germline loops: CDR1 KGHDR, CDR2 SFDVKD. CDR3 region: CATSSDRGNRNEQFF. The CDR3 coding sequence is TGTGCCACCAGTTCTGACAGGGGAAATAGGAATGAGCAGTTCTTC.

This clone was detected once. The chain has TRBV12-5 and TRBJ2-3; tentative D call: TRBD2 (6 bases). The germline V gene encodes CDR1 LGHNT and CDR2 FRNRAP. The CDR3 spans 12 residues. Trimming removed 7 bases at V and 14 bases at J, with 19 bases between. CDR3 sequence reads: CASAIKDYLRYF. CDR3 nucleotide sequence: TGTGCTAGTGCCATAAAGGACTACCTAAGGTATTTT.

The gene calls are TRBV11-2 and TRBJ1-2, with TRBD1 as a possible D gene (5 bases). The V end lost 3 bases, the J end lost 8 bases, and 16 bases lay between the germline ends. Germline CDR1 is SGHAT and CDR2 is FQNNGV. The CDR3 runs 14 residues. The CDR3 sequence: CASSLGWGENGYTF. CDR3 coding DNA: TGTGCCAGCAGCTTGGGTTGGGGGGAGAACGGCTACACCTTC.

The chain recombines TRBV7-2 with TRBJ2-7; TRBD2 is a possible D gene (6 bases). V was shortened by 1 base and J by 0 bases, with 10 bases between the two germline ends. The CDR3 runs to 15 residues. From germline, CDR1 is SGHTA and CDR2 FQGNSA. The CDR3 region is CASSLGVAASYEQYF. CDR3 in DNA: TGTGCCAGCAGCTTAGGGGTAGCGGCCTCCTACGAGCAGTACTTC.

The chain is built from TRBV11-2 and TRBJ2-7, with TRBD1 as a possible D gene (6 bases). Germline lookup yields CDR1 SGHAT and CDR2 FQNNGV. The V end was cut by 7 bases, the J end by 0 bases, with 13 bases between. The CDR3 runs to 14 residues. The CDR3 bases are TGTGCCAGCAAAGTCCGGGACACCTCCTACGAGCAGTACTTC. Residues: CASKVRDTSYEQYF.

The CDR3 sequence is CASSVPQGVGTNEKLFF. CDR3 DNA: TGTGCCAGCAGTGTCCCCCAGGGGGTAGGAACTAATGAAAAACTGTTTTTT. V usage is TRBV28 and J usage is TRBJ1-4; 7 bases match TRBD1. With 5 bases clipped from V and 1 base from J, the junction kept 10 bases outside the gene matches. Germline CDR1 MDHEN, CDR2 SYDVKM. The CDR3 covers 17 residues.

The V gene is TRBV6-5, the J gene TRBJ1-3, with D uncertain. Germline values: CDR1 MNHEY, CDR2 SVGAGI. Trimming took 8 bases from V and 4 from J, leaving 15 bases between them. The length of the CDR3 is 14 residues. The CDR3 DNA is TGTGCCAGCTGGCTCGGGATGGGGGGAAACACCATATATTTT. It codes for CASWLGMGGNTIYF.

This clone appeared a few times. The rearrangement joins TRBV7-2 to TRBJ2-5; TRBD1 agrees at 7 bases. CDR1 and CDR2 (germline): SGHTA, FQGNSA. With 6 bases clipped from V and 2 bases from J, the junction kept 6 bases outside the gene matches. The CDR3 consists of 14 residues. As DNA, the CDR3 is TGTGCCAGCAGACCACAGGGGCCGCAAGAGACCCAGTACTTC. This codes for CASRPQGPQETQYF.

V is TRBV23-1 and J is TRBJ2-3; 8 bases are a match to TRBD1. TRBV23-1 is classed as an ORF, of uncertain function. After removal of 3 bases from V and 3 bases from J, the junction contained 14 bases not matched to a gene. This CDR3 has 18 amino acids. The chain's CDR3 is CASSQSGQDSPDTDTQYF. The CDR3 DNA sequence: TGCGCCAGCAGTCAGTCGGGACAGGACAGCCCTGATACAGATACGCAGTATTTT.

Turning to this clone: Different DNA sequences within this sample yield the same CDR3. This rearrangement joins TRBV19 to TRBJ1-2, with TRBD1 matching over 12 bases. V gave up 5 bases and J gave up 4 bases; unmatched junction bases: 2. CDR1 and CDR2 from the germline V gene are LNHDA and SQIVND (reference sequence). The CDR3 consists of 14 residues. CDR3 sequence reads: CASSPGQGAYGYTF. CDR3 DNA: TGTGCCAGTAGTCCGGGACAGGGGGCCTATGGCTACACCTTC.

A single count supports this clone. V is TRBV29-1 and J is TRBJ1-4, with 10 nucleotides matching TRBD1. CDR3 length: 12 residues. The germline CDR1 and CDR2 sequences are SQVTM and ANQGSEA. V dropped 7 bases and J dropped 7; count of bases not matched to a gene: 3. CDR3 protein: CSARTGGEKLFF. The CDR3 bases are TGCAGCGCCAGGACAGGGGGTGAAAAACTGTTTTTT.

The gene calls are TRBV19 and TRBJ1-3; maybe TRBD1 (6 bases). CDR3 size: 13 residues. CDR1 and CDR2 from the germline V gene are LNHDA and SQIVND (reference sequence). The V and J ends lost 9 bases and 0 bases respectively, with 9 bases between them. The CDR3 sequence is CASGQNSGNTIYF. CDR3 bases: TGTGCCAGCGGACAGAACTCTGGAAACACCATATATTTT.